This TCR beta chain was obtained from a study of T cell repertoires in cytomegalovirus infection. Notes on this clonotype: No antigen is known for it.

V was clipped by 0 bases and J by 1 base, with 13 bases between them. The CDR3 length is 17 residues. Germline CDR1 and CDR2: MNHEY and SVGEGT. TCRdb itself ran the reads through MiXCR, one entry per CDR3 protein. Of approximately 1,000,000 distinct CDR3 sequences in the sample, 31% are singletons; the top ten hold 13%. The J gene is TRBJ1-5, the V gene TRBV6-2 or TRBV6-3; no definite D call. The sample consisted of cultured CD8+ T cells from PBMCs, taken from culture after CMV antigen stimulation. This TCR derives from a human donor in good health (CMV status not recorded). Some clones in this sample may be carry-over from other donors' samples. As DNA, the CDR3 is TGTGCCAGCAGTTACTCAGTTACTACTCACAGCAATCAGCCCCAGCATTTT. Residues: CASSYSVTTHSNQPQHF.